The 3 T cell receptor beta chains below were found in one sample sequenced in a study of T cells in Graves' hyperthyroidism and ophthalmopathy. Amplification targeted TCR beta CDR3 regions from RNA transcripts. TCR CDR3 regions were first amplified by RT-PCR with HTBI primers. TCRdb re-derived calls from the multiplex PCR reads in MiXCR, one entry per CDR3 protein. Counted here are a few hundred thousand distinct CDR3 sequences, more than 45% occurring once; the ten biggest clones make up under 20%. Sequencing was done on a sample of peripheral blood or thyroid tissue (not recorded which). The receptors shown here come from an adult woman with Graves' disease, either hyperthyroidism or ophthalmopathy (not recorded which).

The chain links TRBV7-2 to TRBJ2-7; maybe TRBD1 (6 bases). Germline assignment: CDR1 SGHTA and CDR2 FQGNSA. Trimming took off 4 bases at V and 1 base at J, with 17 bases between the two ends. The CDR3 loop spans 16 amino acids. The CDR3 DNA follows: TGTGCCAGCAGCTACCTTGGGGACATCGGATCCTACGAGCAGTACTTC. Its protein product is CASSYLGDIGSYEQYF.

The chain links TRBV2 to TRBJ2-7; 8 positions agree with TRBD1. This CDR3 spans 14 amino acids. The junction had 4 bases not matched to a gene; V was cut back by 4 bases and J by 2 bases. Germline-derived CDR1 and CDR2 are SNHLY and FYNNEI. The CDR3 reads CASSGDRSAYEQYF. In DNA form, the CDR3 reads TGTGCCAGCAGTGGGGACAGGTCAGCCTACGAGCAGTACTTC.

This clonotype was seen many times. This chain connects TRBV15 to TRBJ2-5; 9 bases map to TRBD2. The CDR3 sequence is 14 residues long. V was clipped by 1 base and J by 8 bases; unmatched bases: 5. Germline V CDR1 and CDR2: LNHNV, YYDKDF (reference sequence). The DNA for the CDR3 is TGTGCCACCAGCAGAGGACGGCGGGAGGGCACCCAGTACTTC. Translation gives CATSRGRREGTQYF.